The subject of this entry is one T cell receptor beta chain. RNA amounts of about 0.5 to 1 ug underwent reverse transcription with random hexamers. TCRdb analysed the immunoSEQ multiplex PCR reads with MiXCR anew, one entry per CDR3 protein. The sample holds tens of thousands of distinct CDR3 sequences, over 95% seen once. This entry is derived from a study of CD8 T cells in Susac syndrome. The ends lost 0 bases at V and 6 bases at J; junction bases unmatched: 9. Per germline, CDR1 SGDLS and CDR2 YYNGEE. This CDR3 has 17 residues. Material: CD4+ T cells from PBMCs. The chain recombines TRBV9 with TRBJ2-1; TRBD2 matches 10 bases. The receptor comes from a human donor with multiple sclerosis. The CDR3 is CASSVGGLAHLVNEQFF. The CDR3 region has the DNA TGTGCCAGCAGCGTAGGGGGACTAGCGCACCTCGTCAATGAGCAGTTCTTC.